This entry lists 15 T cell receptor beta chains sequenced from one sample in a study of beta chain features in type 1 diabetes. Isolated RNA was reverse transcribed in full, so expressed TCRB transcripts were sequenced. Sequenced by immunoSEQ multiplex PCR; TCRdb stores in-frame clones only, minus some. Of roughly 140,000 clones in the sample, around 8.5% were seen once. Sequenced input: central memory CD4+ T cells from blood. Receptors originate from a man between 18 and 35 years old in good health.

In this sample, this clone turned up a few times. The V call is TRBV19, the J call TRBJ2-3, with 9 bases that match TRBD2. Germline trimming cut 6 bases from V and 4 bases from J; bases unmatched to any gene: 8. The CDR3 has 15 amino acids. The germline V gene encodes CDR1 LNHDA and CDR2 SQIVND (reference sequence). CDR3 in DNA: TGTGCCAGTAGACCCCGACGACTAGCGGCAGATACGCAGTATTTT. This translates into CASRPRRLAADTQYF.

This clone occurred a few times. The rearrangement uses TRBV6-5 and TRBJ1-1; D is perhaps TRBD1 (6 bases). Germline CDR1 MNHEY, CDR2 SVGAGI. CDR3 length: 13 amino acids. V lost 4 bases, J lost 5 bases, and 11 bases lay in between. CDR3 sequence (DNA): TGTGCCAGCAGTTTTACAGGGCGGACTGAAGCTTTCTTT. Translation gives CASSFTGRTEAFF.

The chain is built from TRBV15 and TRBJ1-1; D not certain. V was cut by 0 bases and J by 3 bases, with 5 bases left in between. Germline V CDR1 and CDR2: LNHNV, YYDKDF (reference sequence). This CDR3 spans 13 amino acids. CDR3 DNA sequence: TGTGCCACCAGCAGAGATCTTGACACTGAAGCTTTCTTT. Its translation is CATSRDLDTEAFF. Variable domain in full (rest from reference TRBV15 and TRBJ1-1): DAMVIQNPRYQVTQFGKPVTLSCSQTLNHNVMYWYQQKSSQAPKLLFHYYDKDFNNEADTPDNFQSRRPNTSFCFLDIRSPGLGDTAMYLCATSRDLDTEAFFGQGTRLTVV.

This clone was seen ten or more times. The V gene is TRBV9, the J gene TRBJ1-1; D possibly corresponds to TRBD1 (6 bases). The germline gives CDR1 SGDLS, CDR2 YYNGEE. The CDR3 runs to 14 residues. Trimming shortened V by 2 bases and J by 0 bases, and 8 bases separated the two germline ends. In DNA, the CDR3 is TGTGCCAGCAGCGTTACAGGGATGAACACTGAAGCTTTCTTT. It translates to CASSVTGMNTEAFF.

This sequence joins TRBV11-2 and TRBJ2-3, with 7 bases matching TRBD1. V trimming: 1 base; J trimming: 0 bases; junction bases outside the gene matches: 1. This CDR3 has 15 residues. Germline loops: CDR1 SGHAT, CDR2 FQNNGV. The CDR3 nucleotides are TGTGCCAGCAGCTTAGCAGGGGGTAGCACAGATACGCAGTATTTT. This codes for CASSLAGGSTDTQYF.

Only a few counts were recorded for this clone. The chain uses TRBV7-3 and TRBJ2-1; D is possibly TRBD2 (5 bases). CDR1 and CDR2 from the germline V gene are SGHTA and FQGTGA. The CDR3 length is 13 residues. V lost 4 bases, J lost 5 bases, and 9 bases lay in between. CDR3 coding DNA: TGTGCCAGCAGCTCAAGGACTGACAATGAGCAGTTCTTC. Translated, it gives CASSSRTDNEQFF.

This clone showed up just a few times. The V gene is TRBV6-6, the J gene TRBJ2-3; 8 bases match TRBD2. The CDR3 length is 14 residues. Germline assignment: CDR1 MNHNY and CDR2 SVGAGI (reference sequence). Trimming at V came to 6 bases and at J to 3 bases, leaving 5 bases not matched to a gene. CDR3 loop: CASSSGTSTDTQYF. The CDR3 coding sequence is TGTGCCAGCAGCTCCGGGACTAGTACAGATACGCAGTATTTT.

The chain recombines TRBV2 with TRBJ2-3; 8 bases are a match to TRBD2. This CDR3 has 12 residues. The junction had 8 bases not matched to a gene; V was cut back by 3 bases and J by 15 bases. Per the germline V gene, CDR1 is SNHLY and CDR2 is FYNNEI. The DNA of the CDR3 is TGTGCCAGCAGTGACGAGTTAGCGGGATATTATTTT. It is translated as CASSDELAGYYF.

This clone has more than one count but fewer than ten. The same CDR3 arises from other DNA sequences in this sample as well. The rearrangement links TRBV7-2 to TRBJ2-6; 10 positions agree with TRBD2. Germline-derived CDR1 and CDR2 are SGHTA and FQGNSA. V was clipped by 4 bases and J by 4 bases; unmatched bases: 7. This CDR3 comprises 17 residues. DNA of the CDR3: TGTGCCAGCAGCTACAGCGGGGGGGCCTCAGGGGCCAACGTCCTGACTTTC. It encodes CASSYSGGASGANVLTF.

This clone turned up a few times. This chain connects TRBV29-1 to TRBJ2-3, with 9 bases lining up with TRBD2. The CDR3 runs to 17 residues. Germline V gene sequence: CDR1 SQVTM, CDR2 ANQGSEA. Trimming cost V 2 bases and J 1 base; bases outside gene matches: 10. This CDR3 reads CSVERGLAGTGTDTQYF. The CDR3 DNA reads TGCAGCGTTGAAAGAGGGCTAGCGGGAACAGGCACAGATACGCAGTATTTT.

Written as DNA, the CDR3 is TGTGCCAGCAGCCCCCGGCCCGGCAGGGGTGAAAAACTGTTTTTT. The encoded protein is CASSPRPGRGEKLFF. The chain employs TRBV7-2 and TRBJ1-4, with TRBD1 as a possible D gene (6 bases). Germline assignment: CDR1 SGHTA and CDR2 FQGNSA. The CDR3 contains 15 residues. Deletions cut 5 bases from V and 7 bases from J, with 17 bases between.

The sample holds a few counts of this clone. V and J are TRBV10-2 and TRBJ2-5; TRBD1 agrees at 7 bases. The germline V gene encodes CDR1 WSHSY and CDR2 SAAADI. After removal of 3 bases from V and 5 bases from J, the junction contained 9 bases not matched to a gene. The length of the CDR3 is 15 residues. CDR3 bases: TGCGCCAGCAGTGATCGAGGGGGCGCATGGGAGACCCAGTACTTC. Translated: CASSDRGGAWETQYF.

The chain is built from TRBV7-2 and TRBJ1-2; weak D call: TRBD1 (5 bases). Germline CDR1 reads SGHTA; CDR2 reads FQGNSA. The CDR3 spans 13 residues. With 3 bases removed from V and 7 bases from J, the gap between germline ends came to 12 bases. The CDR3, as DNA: TGTGCCAGCAGCTTCCTCAGGGAGGGTGGCTACACCTTC. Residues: CASSFLREGGYTF.

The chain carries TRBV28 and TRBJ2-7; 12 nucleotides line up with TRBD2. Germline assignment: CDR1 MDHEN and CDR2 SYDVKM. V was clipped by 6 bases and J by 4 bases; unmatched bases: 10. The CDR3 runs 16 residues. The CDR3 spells CASSHNLAGGSYEQYF. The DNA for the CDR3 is TGTGCCAGCAGCCATAACCTAGCGGGAGGGAGTTACGAGCAGTACTTC.

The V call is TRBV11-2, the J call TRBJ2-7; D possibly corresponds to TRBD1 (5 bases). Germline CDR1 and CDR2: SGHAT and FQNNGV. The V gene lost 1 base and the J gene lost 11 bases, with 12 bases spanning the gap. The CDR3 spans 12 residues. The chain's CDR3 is CASSLGRLGEYF. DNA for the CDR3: TGTGCCAGCAGCTTAGGACGTTTAGGGGAGTACTTC.